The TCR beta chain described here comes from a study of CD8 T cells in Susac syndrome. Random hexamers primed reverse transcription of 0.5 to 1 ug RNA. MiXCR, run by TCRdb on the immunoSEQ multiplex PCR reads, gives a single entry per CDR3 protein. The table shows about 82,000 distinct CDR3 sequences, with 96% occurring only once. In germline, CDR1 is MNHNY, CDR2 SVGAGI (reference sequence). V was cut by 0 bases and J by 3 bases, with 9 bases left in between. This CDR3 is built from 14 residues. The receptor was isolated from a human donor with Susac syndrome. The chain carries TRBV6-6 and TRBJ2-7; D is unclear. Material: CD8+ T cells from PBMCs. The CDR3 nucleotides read TGTGCCAGCAGTTACTCGAGTTCCCTCTACGAGCAGTACTTC. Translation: CASSYSSSLYEQYF.